Listed here are 29 T cell receptor beta chains from one sample, sequenced in a study of cytomegalovirus exposure and HLA in healthy donors (dated by TCRdb to 2016 to 2017). Preparation of the library involved the immunoSEQ multiplex PCR assay. For the multiplex PCR, a mixture combining 60 forward primers for TCR Vbeta segments and 13 reverse primers for TCR Jbeta segments was used. Here the immuneACCESS table is served through TCRdb, limited to in-frame sequences with V and J called. Missing clones are a known gap in these copies; in checked studies unresolved V genes cover under half, and the rest lacks a known reason. The sample table lists 180,000 or so clones, over 75% of them with a count of one. Roughly 0.097% of the sample comes from the top ten. Sequences were obtained from PBMCs. The receptor set was obtained from a boy aged 2-15 years in good health and CMV-seronegative.

This chain uses TRBV18 with TRBJ2-5; 12 nucleotides match TRBD2. From germline, CDR1 is KGHSH and CDR2 LQKENI. CDR3 length equals 16 residues. J was trimmed by 1 base and V by 3 bases; bases with no gene match: 3. The CDR3 bases are TGTGCCAGCTCACCTCTGACTAGCGGGGGCCAAGAGACCCAGTACTTC. This gives the protein CASSPLTSGGQETQYF.

This rearrangement joins TRBV19 to TRBJ2-7; D may be TRBD1 (5 bases). Trimming removed 5 bases at V and 4 bases at J, with 9 bases between. Germline V gene data show CDR1 as LNHDA and CDR2 as SQIVND (reference sequence). The length of the CDR3 is 12 residues. Here the CDR3 DNA reads TGTGCCAGTAGTCCTCAGGGTTACGAGCAGTACTTC. Protein: CASSPQGYEQYF.

This clone appeared a few times. The genes are TRBV2 and TRBJ2-3; TRBD1 matches at 7 bases. The CDR3 runs to 15 residues. Germline loops: CDR1 SNHLY, CDR2 FYNNEI. The V and J ends lost 6 bases and 6 bases, in that order; junction bases with no gene match: 12. For the CDR3, the DNA is TGTGCCAGCAGACCCGGGACAGTGACCTGGGATACGCAGTATTTT. Protein product: CASRPGTVTWDTQYF. Supplemented by reference TRBV2 and TRBJ2-3, the full variable domain reads EPEVTQTPSHQVTQMGQEVILRCVPISNHLYFYWYRQILGQKVEFLVSFYNNEISEKSEIFDDQFSVERPDGSNFTLKIRSTKLEDSAMYFCASRPGTVTWDTQYFGPGTRLTVL.

The V call is TRBV4-1, the J call TRBJ2-2, with D hard to call. V lost 2 bases and J lost 7, with 11 bases in between. Germline-derived CDR1 and CDR2 are MGHRA and YSYEKL. This CDR3 contains 14 residues. Written as DNA, the CDR3 is TGCGCCAGCAGCCAACTAATGCGGAACGGGGAGCTGTTTTTT. Its translation: CASSQLMRNGELFF.

The chain's CDR3 is CRGYGSGTQYF. The CDR3 DNA reads TGCAGGGGTTACGGGTCGGGTACGCAGTATTTT. The chain recombines TRBV20-1 with TRBJ2-3; no clear D. There are 11 residues in the CDR3. CDR1 is DFQATT and CDR2 is SNEGSKA in the germline V gene (reference sequence).

V and J are TRBV21-1 and TRBJ1-5; the D call of TRBD1 is as the table states it, not checked on the DNA. TRBV21-1 is a pseudogene. The CDR3 covers 13 residues. The CDR3 nucleotides are TGTGCCACTAGGGACAGGGGATATCAGCCCCAGCATTTT. This translates into CATRDRGYQPQHF.

In its sample, this clone was seen once. Here the CDR3 DNA reads TGTGCCAGTAGGATACCAGCTGGAAACACCATATATTTT. This translates into CASRIPAGNTIYF. This chain connects TRBV19 to TRBJ1-3; D ambiguous. This CDR3 is 13 amino acids long. In germline, CDR1 is LNHDA, CDR2 SQIVND (reference sequence). V was clipped by 6 bases and J by 2 bases, with 8 bases between them.

The chain uses TRBV2 and TRBJ1-5; the match to TRBD1 covers 11 bases. The germline CDR1 and CDR2 sequences are SNHLY and FYNNEI. The V gene end was trimmed by 8 bases and the J gene end by 7 bases; junction bases not matched to a gene: 1. CDR3 size: 12 residues. The CDR3 DNA reads as TGTGCCAGCGGACAGGGGGCCCAGCCCCAGCATTTT. It translates to CASGQGAQPQHF.

This clone was counted once. CDR3 DNA sequence: TGCGCCAGCAGCTTTGGTGCCAGTGGCTACACCTTC. Its translation is CASSFGASGYTF. The chain carries TRBV5-1 and TRBJ1-2, with unresolved D. Germline CDR1 is SGHRS and CDR2 is YFSETQ. The CDR3 extends over 12 amino acids. V was clipped by 2 bases and J by 7 bases, with 9 bases between them.

Concerning this clone itself: Within the sample, other DNA sequences also encode this same CDR3. The J gene is TRBJ1-3, the V gene TRBV7-9; no definite D call. CDR1 and CDR2 from the germline V gene are SEHNR and FQNEAQ (reference sequence). V dropped 3 bases and J dropped 5 bases, with 8 bases sitting between them. The CDR3 totals 13 residues. Here the CDR3 DNA reads TGTGCCAGCAGCTTGGGGAGGAGAAACACCATATATTTT. Its protein is CASSLGRRNTIYF. The whole variable domain, filled in from reference TRBV7-9 and TRBJ1-3, reads DTGVSQNPRHKITKRGQNVTFRCDPISEHNRLYWYRQTLGQGPEFLTYFQNEAQLEKSRLLSDRFSAERPKGSFSTLEIQRTEQGDSAMYLCASSLGRRNTIYFGEGSWLTVV.

This rearrangement joins TRBV7-9 to TRBJ1-5; 9 bases are shared with TRBD1. The V gene end was trimmed by 1 base and the J gene end by 1 base; junction bases not matched to a gene: 8. Germline CDR1 is SEHNR and CDR2 is FQNEAQ (reference sequence). The CDR3 sequence is 18 residues long. CDR3 DNA sequence: TGTGCCAGCAGCTTAGGGACAGGGGTACGACGAAGCAATCAGCCCCAGCATTTT. This translates into CASSLGTGVRRSNQPQHF.

The table lists this clone with a few counts. V gene TRBV2 combines with J gene TRBJ2-3, with a weak D call TRBD1 (5 bases). Trimming removed 9 bases from V and 4 bases from J, with 8 bases in between. The germline CDR1 and CDR2 sequences are SNHLY and FYNNEI. The CDR3 loop spans 11 amino acids. CDR3 amino acids: CARGVADTQYF. DNA for the CDR3: TGTGCCAGAGGGGTGGCAGATACGCAGTATTTT.

About this clone itself: At one of its ends the junction is not consistent with the germline gene, which may arise from a read error. This rearrangement joins TRBV7-9 to TRBJ1-1; D remains unclear. The CDR3 consists of 15 residues. CDR1 and CDR2 (germline): SEHNR, FQNEAQ (reference sequence). In DNA, the CDR3 is TGTGCCAGCGGCTTAGCCCCAGTAAAGAACACTGAAGCTTTCTTT. It is translated as CASGLAPVKNTEAFF.

The sample holds one count of this clone. The CDR3 DNA sequence: TGTGCCAGCAGCTCGGGACAGGACTCTGGAAACACCATATATTTT. It codes for CASSSGQDSGNTIYF. The chain uses TRBV5-4 and TRBJ1-3; 8 nucleotides match TRBD1. Unmatched junction bases numbered 2, after V lost 3 bases and J lost 0 bases. Looked up from germline, CDR1 is SGHNT and CDR2 is YYREEE (reference sequence). The CDR3 consists of 15 residues.

V usage is TRBV4-3 and J usage is TRBJ2-2; 9 bases map to TRBD2. The CDR3 totals 18 residues. Germline V lookup: CDR1 LGHNA, CDR2 YSLEER. The V and J ends lost 0 bases and 7 bases, in that order; junction bases with no gene match: 12. CDR3 sequence (DNA): TGCGCCAGCAGCCAAGATCGGGGCGGGGGGGCTAGTGTCGGGGAGCTGTTTTTT. This codes for CASSQDRGGGASVGELFF.

The chain links TRBV5-1 to TRBJ2-1, with TRBD2 matching 8 bases. Trimming removed 5 bases from V and 4 bases from J; junction bases left unmatched: 5. The germline gives CDR1 SGHRS, CDR2 YFSETQ. The CDR3 covers 14 residues. The CDR3, as DNA: TGCGCCAGCAGTCCGGTAGCGGGGTACAATGAGCAGTTCTTC. It codes for CASSPVAGYNEQFF.

The gene calls are TRBV12-2 and TRBJ2-2; TRBD2 was called by the table and not checked on the DNA. TRBV12-2 is listed as a pseudogene. The CDR3 length is 16 residues. CDR3 in DNA: TGTGCAAGTCGCTTAGCTAGCGGGGGGGATTACGGGGAGCTGTTTTTT. It translates to CASRLASGGDYGELFF.

In its sample, this clone was seen a few times. This chain uses TRBV5-1 with TRBJ2-5; the match to TRBD1 covers 7 bases. V dropped 5 bases and J dropped 2; count of bases not matched to a gene: 6. The CDR3 is made up of 14 amino acids. In germline, CDR1 is SGHRS, CDR2 YFSETQ. CDR3 DNA sequence: TGCGCCAGCAGTCACGACAGGGAACAAGAGACCCAGTACTTC. Encoded protein: CASSHDREQETQYF. Drawing the rest from reference TRBV5-1 and TRBJ2-5, the complete variable domain is KAGVTQTPRYLIKTRGQQVTLSCSPISGHRSVSWYQQTPGQGLQFLFEYFSETQRNKGNFPGRFSGRQFSNSRSEMNVSTLELGDSALYLCASSHDREQETQYFGPGTRLLVL.

DNA for the CDR3: TGCGCCAGCAGCCAGGAAGGGGGTAATGAAAAACTGTTTTTT. It codes for CASSQEGGNEKLFF. J is TRBJ1-4 and V is TRBV4-3; maybe TRBD1 (6 bases). The CDR3 is made up of 14 amino acids. The V gene's germline CDR1 is LGHNA and CDR2 YSLEER. V was clipped by 3 bases and J by 4 bases, with 9 bases between them.

V gene TRBV28 combines with J gene TRBJ1-2, with TRBD1 matching 7 bases. Losses at the gene ends were 7 bases for V and 4 bases for J; bases not matched to a gene: 3. Germline CDR1 reads MDHEN; CDR2 reads SYDVKM. This CDR3 spans 12 amino acids. This chain's CDR3 is CASTAGGYGYTF. The CDR3 DNA reads as TGTGCCAGCACAGCAGGGGGCTATGGCTACACCTTC.

The chain has TRBV23-1 and TRBJ1-1, with no clear D. TRBV23-1 is an ORF; its function is uncertain. This CDR3 comprises 17 residues. V lost 7 bases and J lost 1, with 22 bases in between. DNA of the CDR3: TGCGCCAGCACCCGTGCCGGCGGAACTTTAAGGAACACTGAAGCTTTCTTT. Its translation is CASTRAGGTLRNTEAFF.

This sequence joins TRBV4-3 and TRBJ2-5; 12 nucleotides line up with TRBD2. V gave up 0 bases and J gave up 4 bases; unmatched junction bases: 6. The length of the CDR3 is 17 residues. CDR1 LGHNA and CDR2 YSLEER come from the germline V gene. CDR3 DNA: TGCGCCAGCAGCCAAGATGTCCCTAGCGGGGGGGCAGAGACCCAGTACTTC. It encodes CASSQDVPSGGAETQYF.

The V and J genes are TRBV6-1 and TRBJ2-7; D possibly corresponds to TRBD2 (6 bases). The CDR3 contains 16 residues. The germline gives CDR1 MNHNS, CDR2 SASEGT. The V end was cut by 4 bases, the J end by 0 bases, with 16 bases between. For the CDR3, the DNA is TGTGCCAGCAGTGTTAGACTGGGGGGTAGCTCCTACGAGCAGTACTTC. The encoded protein is CASSVRLGGSSYEQYF.

The rearrangement joins TRBV11-2 to TRBJ1-6, with D maybe TRBD1 (6 bases). Germline CDR1 SGHAT, CDR2 FQNNGV. This CDR3 comprises 16 residues. The V gene lost 5 bases and the J gene lost 8 bases, with 19 bases spanning the gap. The CDR3 DNA reads TGTGCCAGCAGCGCCGGGTACCAGGGGCCGGATTCACCCCTCCACTTT. It translates to CASSAGYQGPDSPLHF.

This sequence joins TRBV5-5 and TRBJ2-5; TRBD2 aligns across 9 bases. There are 19 residues in the CDR3. The germline gives CDR1 SGHKS, CDR2 YYEKEE (reference sequence). With V trimmed by 4 bases and J by 4 bases, 20 bases remained unmatched. CDR3 loop: CASSHGLRVGGGVRETQYF. CDR3 bases: TGTGCCAGCAGCCATGGGCTACGTGTTGGCGGGGGGGTGAGAGAGACCCAGTACTTC.

The chain is built from TRBV6-5 and TRBJ2-7, with D possibly matching TRBD2 (5 bases). Trimming took off 5 bases at V and 2 bases at J, with 13 bases between the two ends. Germline V gene lookup returns CDR1 MNHEY and CDR2 SVGAGI. The CDR3 contains 14 residues. The CDR3: CASSPGLRAYEQYF. CDR3 DNA: TGTGCCAGCAGTCCGGGGTTGAGGGCCTACGAGCAGTACTTC.

The V and J genes are TRBV7-2 and TRBJ2-3; 12 bases match TRBD2. The V segment lost 2 bases and the J segment 0 bases; nucleotides outside the gene matches: 9. Germline V gene lookup returns CDR1 SGHTA and CDR2 FQGNSA. The CDR3 is 19 amino acids. The DNA for the CDR3 is TGTGCCAGCAGCTTATTCCCTACTAGCGGGGGGCTAAGCACAGATACGCAGTATTTT. This sequence encodes CASSLFPTSGGLSTDTQYF.

This chain uses TRBV7-8 with TRBJ1-2; D possibly corresponds to TRBD1 (5 bases). The CDR3 is made up of 18 amino acids. With 1 base removed from V and 0 bases from J, the gap between germline ends came to 18 bases. The germline V gene has CDR1 SGHVS and CDR2 FQNEAQ. CDR3 residues: CASSLDWIQGSTNYGYTF. The CDR3 DNA sequence: TGTGCCAGCAGCTTAGATTGGATCCAGGGCTCGACTAACTATGGCTACACCTTC. Together with reference TRBV7-8 and TRBJ1-2, the CDR3 gives the full variable domain: GAGVSQSPRYKVAKRGQDVALRCDPISGHVSLFWYQQALGQGPEFLTYFQNEAQLDKSGLPSDRFFAERPEGSVSTLKIQRTQQEDSAVYLCASSLDWIQGSTNYGYTFGSGTRLTVV.

CDR3 bases: TGTGCCAGCAGGGCCCGGGGGAACACCGGGGAGCTGTTTTTT. This codes for CASRARGNTGELFF. This rearrangement joins TRBV2 to TRBJ2-2; tentative D call: TRBD2 (5 bases). Germline-derived CDR1 and CDR2 are SNHLY and FYNNEI. V was pared by 6 bases and J by 1 base, with 9 bases between. The CDR3 has 14 amino acids.